The 8 T cell receptor beta chains below were found in one sample sequenced in a study of shared clonotypes between healthy human individuals. Sequenced by immunoSEQ multiplex PCR; TCRdb stores in-frame clones only, minus some. The table lists approximately 640,000 clones, about 92% of them singletons. The source material was memory CD8+ T cells from PBMCs. Subset meaning: CD45RO+ cells pooled with CCR7-negative TemRA cells. The receptors originated from a man younger than 35 in good health. Some clones in this sample may be carry-over from other donors' samples.

The rearrangement joins TRBV11-2 to TRBJ1-5, with a weak D call TRBD1 (5 bases). The CDR3 loop spans 15 amino acids. From germline, CDR1 is SGHAT and CDR2 FQNNGV. V shed 4 bases and J shed 3 bases, with 13 bases lying between them. The CDR3 DNA reads TGTGCCAGCAGCTCCAGGGAGGAGCCCAATCAGCCCCAGCATTTT. Encoded protein: CASSSREEPNQPQHF.

The rearrangement joins TRBV19 to TRBJ2-1; no reliable D call. Deletions cut 7 bases from V and 9 bases from J, with 22 bases between. Germline loops: CDR1 LNHDA, CDR2 SQIVND (reference sequence). This CDR3 spans 15 amino acids. CDR3 in amino acids: CASTDPRELPGEQFF. In nucleotides, the CDR3 is TGTGCCAGTACTGACCCTAGGGAACTGCCTGGTGAGCAGTTCTTC.

The chain is built from TRBV28 and TRBJ2-7; TRBD2 agrees at 8 bases. Per germline, CDR1 MDHEN and CDR2 SYDVKM. V trimming: 5 bases; J trimming: 4 bases; junction bases outside the gene matches: 7. This CDR3 spans 14 amino acids. CDR3 bases: TGTGCCAGCAGTGATAGCGGGAAGGTGTACGAGCAGTACTTC. It codes for CASSDSGKVYEQYF.

To note about this clone: This specimen includes other DNA sequences encoding the same CDR3. The gene calls are TRBV9 and TRBJ1-3; 7 nucleotides match TRBD1. The CDR3 consists of 16 residues. Germline trimming cut 0 bases from V and 0 bases from J; bases unmatched to any gene: 3. In germline, CDR1 is SGDLS, CDR2 YYNGEE. This chain's CDR3 is CASSVAWDSSGNTIYF. The DNA of the CDR3 is TGTGCCAGCAGCGTAGCTTGGGACAGCTCTGGAAACACCATATATTTT.

The V and J genes are TRBV14 and TRBJ1-5; D gene uncertain. The CDR3 totals 13 residues. With 8 bases removed from V and 3 bases from J, the gap between germline ends came to 11 bases. Germline values: CDR1 SGHDN, CDR2 FVKESK. CDR3 coding DNA: TGTGCCAGCTCTCCAGCTTTCAATCAGCCCCAGCATTTT. This codes for CASSPAFNQPQHF.

This chain joins TRBV7-6 and TRBJ2-1; 13 bases fit TRBD2. Germline V CDR1 and CDR2: SGHVS, FNYEAQ. The CDR3 has 17 residues. With 0 bases clipped from V and 8 bases from J, the junction kept 7 bases outside the gene matches. The CDR3 sequence: CASSLARGTSGAYEQFF. The DNA for the CDR3 is TGTGCCAGCAGCTTAGCCCGGGGGACTAGCGGGGCTTATGAGCAGTTCTTC.

The chain links TRBV30 to TRBJ2-7, with 9 bases lining up with TRBD1. This CDR3 has 12 residues. The germline CDR1 and CDR2 sequences are GTSNPN and SVGIG (reference sequence). This chain's CDR3 is CALGQGAGEQYF. CDR3 coding DNA: TGTGCACTGGGACAGGGAGCAGGGGAGCAGTACTTC.

The V and J genes are TRBV4-1 and TRBJ2-3; D gene ambiguous. CDR3 length: 12 amino acids. CDR1 is MGHRA, CDR2 YSYEKL, per germline. The germline V and J ends were trimmed by 3 bases and 1 base, with 2 bases remaining between them. The CDR3 loop reads CASSHRTDTQYF. The CDR3 nucleotides read TGCGCCAGCAGCCATCGCACAGATACGCAGTATTTT.